The source of this TCR beta chain is a study of blood T cell repertoires in COVID-19. Some clones are missing from TCRdb's copy, which holds only in-frame ones; the method was immunoSEQ multiplex PCR. The sample lists almost 90,000 clones, roughly 91% seen once, with approximately 7% in the top ten. The germline V and J ends were trimmed by 5 bases and 2 bases, with 9 bases remaining between them. This CDR3 contains 13 residues. CDR1 and CDR2 (germline): SNHLY, FYNNEI. The chain has TRBV2 and TRBJ1-1, with no clear D. This TCR came from a man between 18 and 29 years old with COVID-19, enrolled during active disease. The specimen sequenced was peripheral blood. The CDR3 reads CASSRELNTEAFF. In DNA form, the CDR3 reads TGTGCCAGCAGTCGGGAGTTAAACACTGAAGCTTTCTTT.